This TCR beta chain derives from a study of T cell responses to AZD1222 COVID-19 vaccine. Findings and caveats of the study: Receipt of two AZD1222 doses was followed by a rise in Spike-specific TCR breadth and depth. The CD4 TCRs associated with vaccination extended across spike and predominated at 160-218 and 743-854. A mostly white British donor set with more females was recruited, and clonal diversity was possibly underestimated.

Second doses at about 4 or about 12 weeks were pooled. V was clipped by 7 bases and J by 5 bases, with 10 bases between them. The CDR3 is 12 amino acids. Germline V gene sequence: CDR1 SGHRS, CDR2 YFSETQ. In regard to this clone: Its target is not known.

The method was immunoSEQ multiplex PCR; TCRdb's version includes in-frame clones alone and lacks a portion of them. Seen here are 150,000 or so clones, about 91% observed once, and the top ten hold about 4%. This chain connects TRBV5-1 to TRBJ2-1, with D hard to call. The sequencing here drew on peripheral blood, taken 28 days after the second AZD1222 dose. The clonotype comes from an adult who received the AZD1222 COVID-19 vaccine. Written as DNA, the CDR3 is TGCGCCAGCGGGCGAATCAACAATGAGCAGTTCTTC. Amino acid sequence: CASGRINNEQFF.